This passage covers 23 T cell receptor beta chains from one sample sequenced in a study of T cell repertoires in cytomegalovirus infection. MiXCR was run by TCRdb on the reads, yielding one entry per CDR3 protein. The repertoire includes approximately 730,000 distinct CDR3 sequences, about 33% of them detected once, and roughly 18% sits in the top ten. Which antigens these TCRs recognize remains unknown. The source was cultured PBMCs, collected from culture after CMV antigen stimulation. The receptors come from a human donor in good health (CMV status not recorded). Some clones in this sample may be carry-over from other donors' samples.

The chain joins TRBV12-3 or TRBV12-4 to TRBJ1-4; D is possibly TRBD1 (5 bases). Trimming shortened V by 5 bases and J by 8 bases, and 15 bases separated the two germline ends. The length of the CDR3 is 14 residues. The DNA for the CDR3 is TGTGCCAGCAGTCGGGACCGCTGGGGGGAAAAACTGTTTTTT. Its translation is CASSRDRWGEKLFF.

This chain's CDR3 is CASSPSNGPSYNEQFF. The CDR3 nucleotides are TGTGCCAGTAGTCCCTCTAACGGGCCTTCCTACAATGAGCAGTTCTTC. The V gene is TRBV19, the J gene TRBJ2-1; no clear D gene. The CDR3 contains 16 residues. Germline V gives CDR1 LNHDA, CDR2 SQIVND (reference sequence). Deletions cut 5 bases from V and 1 base from J, with 15 bases between.

The rearrangement joins TRBV12-5 to TRBJ1-2, with 7 nucleotides matching TRBD1. The CDR3 runs to 13 residues. Germline loops: CDR1 LGHNT, CDR2 FRNRAP. The ends lost 7 bases at V and 7 bases at J; junction bases unmatched: 9. In DNA, the CDR3 is TGTGCTAGTGTCCAGGACAGGATCGGTGGCTACACCTTC. It yields the protein CASVQDRIGGYTF.

This clonotype was detected ten times or more. The chain links TRBV5-4 to TRBJ2-3; 9 bases map to TRBD1. The CDR3 length is 14 residues. Germline V gene data show CDR1 as SGHNT and CDR2 as YYREEE (reference sequence). After removal of 5 bases from V and 1 base from J, the junction contained 2 bases not matched to a gene. The CDR3 region is CASSRDRGTDTQYF. In DNA, the CDR3 is TGTGCCAGCAGTCGGGACAGGGGCACAGATACGCAGTATTTT.

This clonotype was seen a handful of times. V gene TRBV7-2 combines with J gene TRBJ2-1; D perhaps matches TRBD2 (5 bases). CDR1 SGHTA and CDR2 FQGNSA come from the germline V gene. The CDR3 loop spans 14 amino acids. Deletions cut 1 base from V and 9 bases from J, with 13 bases between. CDR3 sequence: CASSLGLTPPEQFF. The CDR3, as DNA: TGTGCCAGCAGCTTAGGACTAACCCCTCCTGAGCAGTTCTTC.

The rearrangement links TRBV18 to TRBJ2-1; weak D call: TRBD2 (6 bases). This CDR3 region has 15 residues. Deletions cut 3 bases from V and 4 bases from J, with 13 bases between. Per germline, CDR1 KGHSH and CDR2 LQKENI. CDR3 sequence: CASSPLRDFYNEQFF. In DNA form, the CDR3 reads TGTGCCAGCTCACCTCTGCGGGACTTTTACAATGAGCAGTTCTTC.

The chain couples TRBV7-9 to TRBJ2-2; maybe TRBD2 (6 bases). The V end was cut by 1 base, the J end by 3 bases, with 9 bases between. CDR1 and CDR2 (germline): SEHNR, FQNEAQ (reference sequence). CDR3 size: 15 residues. CDR3 region: CASSLVRDYTGELFF. The CDR3 bases are TGTGCCAGCAGCTTAGTCAGGGACTACACCGGGGAGCTGTTTTTT.

The V and J genes are TRBV2 and TRBJ2-2; 10 nucleotides agree with TRBD2. CDR3 size: 14 residues. From germline, CDR1 is SNHLY and CDR2 FYNNEI. V was pared by 8 bases and J by 8 bases, with 8 bases of the junction left unmatched. Here the CDR3 reads CASGPGLAMGELFF. CDR3 DNA: TGTGCCAGCGGTCCGGGACTAGCGATGGGGGAGCTGTTTTTT.

This clonotype has at least ten counts. The rearrangement joins TRBV7-2 to TRBJ1-6; the match to TRBD1 covers 7 bases. The CDR3 contains 16 residues. Per the germline V gene, CDR1 is SGHTA and CDR2 is FQGNSA. V lost 3 bases to trimming and J lost 7 bases; unmatched junction nucleotides: 9. This chain's CDR3 is CASSLFGGQPNSPLHF. CDR3 coding DNA: TGTGCCAGCAGCTTGTTTGGGGGACAGCCAAATTCACCCCTCCACTTT.

The chain is built from TRBV20-1 and TRBJ1-6, with D perhaps TRBD1 (5 bases). The CDR3 extends over 17 amino acids. Germline CDR1 is DFQATT and CDR2 is SNEGSKA (reference sequence). Trimming took off 3 bases at V and 6 bases at J, with 21 bases between the two ends. CDR3 region: CSARWGEFTAGNSPLHF. CDR3 DNA sequence: TGCAGTGCTAGGTGGGGGGAGTTTACGGCGGGTAATTCACCCCTCCACTTT.

V usage is TRBV20-1 and J usage is TRBJ2-3; 7 bases agree with TRBD2. Germline-derived CDR1 and CDR2 are DFQATT and SNEGSKA (reference sequence). The V gene end was trimmed by 2 bases and the J gene end by 2 bases; junction bases not matched to a gene: 1. The CDR3 spans 13 residues. The CDR3 DNA follows: TGCAGTGCTAGACTAGCGGCCACAGATACGCAGTATTTT. It translates to CSARLAATDTQYF.

A note on this clonotype: A much larger clone sits a single nucleotide away, making a read error possible. Since the CDR3 does not end with the conserved phenylalanine or tryptophan, this likely comes from a read error. V is TRBV7-2 and J is TRBJ2-7; possibly TRBD2 for D (5 bases). V gave up 6 bases and J gave up 6 bases, with 21 bases separating them. Looked up from germline, CDR1 is SGHTA and CDR2 is FQGNSA. The CDR3 spans 15 residues. As DNA, the CDR3 is TGTGCCAGCAGTTTCGGACTCACTACCCCCGGCGAGCAGTACCTC. Its translation is CASSFGLTTPGEQYL.

V usage is TRBV10-3 and J usage is TRBJ2-7; 11 bases fit TRBD1. The CDR3 is 14 amino acids. Losses at the gene ends were 6 bases for V and 0 bases for J; bases not matched to a gene: 1. Germline CDR1 reads ENHRY; CDR2 reads SYGVKD. The CDR3 is CAISGTGGSYEQYF. The CDR3 DNA sequence: TGTGCCATCAGCGGGACAGGGGGCTCCTACGAGCAGTACTTC.

The CDR3 reads CASRPGPGIGADTQYF. CDR3 coding DNA: TGTGCCAGCAGGCCAGGACCGGGCATCGGCGCAGATACGCAGTATTTT. The V call is TRBV12-3 or TRBV12-4, the J call TRBJ2-3; D unresolved. Trimming cost V 6 bases and J 4 bases, with 20 bases left between them. There are 16 residues in the CDR3.

The rearrangement joins TRBV19 to TRBJ2-7; D call uncertain. V was trimmed by 0 bases and J by 5 bases, leaving 14 bases between them. The CDR3 is 15 amino acids. CDR1 LNHDA and CDR2 SQIVND come from the germline V gene (reference sequence). As DNA, the CDR3 is TGTGCCAGTAGTATAGATTGGTTTAGGTCCGACGAGCAGTACTTC. Protein: CASSIDWFRSDEQYF.

This clonotype was picked up a small number of times. The V and J genes are TRBV24-1 and TRBJ2-1; D is uncertain. CDR1 KGHDR and CDR2 SFDVKD come from the germline V gene. The CDR3 length is 14 residues. V was shortened by 8 bases and J by 3 bases, with 13 bases between the two germline ends. The CDR3 loop reads CATTSAGDYNEQFF. CDR3 bases: TGTGCCACCACTTCAGCAGGAGACTACAATGAGCAGTTCTTC.

The chain links TRBV12-3 or TRBV12-4 to TRBJ2-1, with D possibly being TRBD1 or TRBD2 (6 bases each). This CDR3 is built from 14 residues. V dropped 7 bases and J dropped 5 bases, with 15 bases sitting between them. CDR3 nucleotide sequence: TGTGCCAGCAACGAAGGAGGGGGGAACAATGAGCAGTTCTTC. As protein: CASNEGGGNNEQFF.

Ten or more counts support this clonotype. The chain uses TRBV7-2 and TRBJ1-2; no firm D call. The germline CDR1 and CDR2 sequences are SGHTA and FQGNSA. Trimming stripped 4 bases from V and 6 bases from J, with 21 bases between. The CDR3 is 16 amino acids. The CDR3 DNA follows: TGTGCCAGCAGCTCGCGTCTCCGACCGGAGCTCGATGGCTACACCTTC. Translated, it gives CASSSRLRPELDGYTF.

This clonotype has a handful of counts. For the CDR3, the DNA is TGTGCCAGCAACGTACAGGCGGGGGAGCAGTACTTC. Protein: CASNVQAGEQYF. V is TRBV28 and J is TRBJ2-7; D may be TRBD2 (6 bases). The CDR3 sequence is 12 residues long. V was cut by 7 bases and J by 7 bases, with 14 bases left in between. The germline CDR1 and CDR2 sequences are MDHEN and SYDVKM.

V and J are TRBV9 and TRBJ2-3; 8 bases align to TRBD2. In germline, CDR1 is SGDLS, CDR2 YYNGEE. The J segment lost 3 bases and the V segment lost 4 bases, leaving 13 bases of the junction unmatched. The CDR3 is made up of 17 amino acids. The CDR3 nucleotides read TGTGCCAGCAGCCTGTACCGGGGGGGCGTTCGAACAGATACGCAGTATTTT. Encoded protein: CASSLYRGGVRTDTQYF.

Concerning this clonotype itself: This may be a read error, as it is one base from a much larger clone. CDR3 DNA: TGTGCCAGCAGCTTATATAGGACTAGCGGGATTGAGCAGAACTTC. Protein: CASSLYRTSGIEQNF. The rearrangement links TRBV7-2 to TRBJ2-7; 12 bases map to TRBD2. CDR3 length: 15 residues. Germline V gene lookup returns CDR1 SGHTA and CDR2 FQGNSA.

This clonotype has a handful of counts. This chain connects TRBV10-2 to TRBJ2-1; 11 positions agree with TRBD2. This CDR3 has 13 residues. Unmatched junction bases numbered 1, after V lost 6 bases and J lost 6 bases. Germline loops: CDR1 WSHSY, CDR2 SAAADI. CDR3 nucleotides: TGCGCCAGCAGAGGACTAGCGGGCAATGAGCAGTTCTTC. It is translated as CASRGLAGNEQFF.

The chain carries TRBV20-1 and TRBJ1-3; D perhaps matches TRBD1 (6 bases). This CDR3 contains 15 residues. V lost 0 bases and J 3 bases, leaving 12 bases between the germline ends. Germline V gene sequence: CDR1 DFQATT, CDR2 SNEGSKA (reference sequence). CDR3 sequence: CSARDPRGSGNTIYF. The CDR3 DNA reads as TGCAGTGCTAGAGATCCCAGGGGTAGTGGAAACACCATATATTTT.